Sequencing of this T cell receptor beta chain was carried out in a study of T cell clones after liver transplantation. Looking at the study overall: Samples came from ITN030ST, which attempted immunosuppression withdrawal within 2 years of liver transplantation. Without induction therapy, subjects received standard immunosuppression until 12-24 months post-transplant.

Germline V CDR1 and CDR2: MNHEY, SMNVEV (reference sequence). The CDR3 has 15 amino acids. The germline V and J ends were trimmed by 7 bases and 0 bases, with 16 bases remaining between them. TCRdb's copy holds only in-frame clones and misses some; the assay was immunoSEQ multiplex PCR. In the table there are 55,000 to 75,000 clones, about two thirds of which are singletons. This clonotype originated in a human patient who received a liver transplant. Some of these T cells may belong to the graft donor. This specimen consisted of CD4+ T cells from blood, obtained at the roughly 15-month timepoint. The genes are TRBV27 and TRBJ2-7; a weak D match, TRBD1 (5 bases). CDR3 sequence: CASTQGTRSSYEQYV. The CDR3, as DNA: TGTGCCAGCACCCAGGGAACAAGGAGCTCCTACGAGCAGTACGTC.